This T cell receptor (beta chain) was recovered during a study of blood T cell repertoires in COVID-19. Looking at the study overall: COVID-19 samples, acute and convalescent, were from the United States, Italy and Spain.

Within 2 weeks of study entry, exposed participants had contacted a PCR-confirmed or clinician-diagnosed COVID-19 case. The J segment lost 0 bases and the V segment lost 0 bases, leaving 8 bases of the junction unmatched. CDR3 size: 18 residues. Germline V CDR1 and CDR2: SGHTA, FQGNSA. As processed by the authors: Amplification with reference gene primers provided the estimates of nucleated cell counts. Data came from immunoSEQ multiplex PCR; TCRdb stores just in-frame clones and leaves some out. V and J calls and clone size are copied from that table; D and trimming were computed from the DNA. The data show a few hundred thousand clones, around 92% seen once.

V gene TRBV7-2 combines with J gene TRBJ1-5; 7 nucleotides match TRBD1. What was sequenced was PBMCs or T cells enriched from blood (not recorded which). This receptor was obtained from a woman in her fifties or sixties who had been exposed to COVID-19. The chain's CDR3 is CASSLAEGQVFSNQPQHF. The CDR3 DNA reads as TGTGCCAGCAGCTTAGCGGAAGGACAGGTTTTTAGCAATCAGCCCCAGCATTTT.